The present T cell receptor beta chain was sequenced within a study of breast tumors, draining lymph nodes, adjacent tissues. Whole-study results and caveats: That most tumor T cells come from lymph nodes remained unproven. Tumor repertoires ranked between lymph nodes and nontumor tissue in diversity, with V and J gene preferences. Luminal-like breast cancer showed significantly higher tumor–nontumor repertoire similarity than basal-like. The data were judged consistent with most tumor T cells coming from lymph node and expanding in tumor.

This clonotype was found many times. Antigen: not known. Samples came from axillary lymph nodes draining the breast cancer. Each CDR3 protein gets one entry after TCRdb re-called the multiplex PCR reads with MiXCR. The sample comprises approximately 210,000 distinct CDR3 sequences, roughly 32% of which are singletons, and about 1.4% rests with the top ten. Germline trimming cut 6 bases from V and 4 bases from J; bases unmatched to any gene: 6. Looked up from germline, CDR1 is SNHLY and CDR2 is FYNNEI. This CDR3 comprises 16 residues. What was sequenced was axillary lymph node tissue. The chain has TRBV2 and TRBJ2-5; TRBD2 matches at 15 bases. This receptor was taken from a female donor with breast cancer. Some clones in this sample may be carry-over from other donors' samples. The CDR3, as DNA: TGTGCCAGCAGGGGGACTAGCGGGAGGAAACCAGAGACCCAGTACTTC. This gives the protein CASRGTSGRKPETQYF.